The 21 T cell receptor beta chains reported below all come from one sample, sequenced in a study of blood T cell repertoires in COVID-19. Profiled with immunoSEQ multiplex PCR; TCRdb holds only in-frame clones, not every one. This table holds 130,000 to 150,000 clones, approximately 87% found once. Specimen: peripheral blood. The receptor source for this set is a woman aged 50 to 65 with active or convalescent COVID-19.

This clone is a singleton in its sample. This chain uses TRBV7-2 with TRBJ2-7, with 7 bases matching TRBD1. The V gene's germline CDR1 is SGHTA and CDR2 FQGNSA. This CDR3 is built from 14 residues. With 5 bases clipped from V and 3 bases from J, the junction kept 7 bases outside the gene matches. The CDR3 nucleotides read TGTGCCAGCAGCGTTGACAGGGTGGGCTACGAGCAGTACTTC. This codes for CASSVDRVGYEQYF.

The rearrangement links TRBV27 to TRBJ1-2, with 11 nucleotides matching TRBD1. J lost 2 bases, V lost 8 bases, and 10 bases had no gene match. CDR1 and CDR2 (germline): MNHEY, SMNVEV (reference sequence). The CDR3 is made up of 16 amino acids. Written as DNA, the CDR3 is TGTGCCAGCCTCGGCGGGACAGGGGGTCGGAACTATGGCTACACCTTC. Translated: CASLGGTGGRNYGYTF.

This chain joins TRBV19 and TRBJ2-6; D is possibly TRBD2 (6 bases). Germline assignment: CDR1 LNHDA and CDR2 SQIVND (reference sequence). Trimming pared 10 bases from V and 2 bases from J, leaving 15 bases between. CDR3 length equals 15 residues. CDR3 sequence reads: CATGGKGAGANVLTF. CDR3 bases: TGTGCCACCGGAGGGAAAGGGGCTGGGGCCAACGTCCTGACTTTC.

V and J are TRBV20-1 and TRBJ1-1; 12 bases line up with TRBD1. The junction had 8 bases not matched to a gene; V was cut back by 3 bases and J by 3 bases. There are 16 residues in the CDR3. Germline-derived CDR1 and CDR2 are DFQATT and SNEGSKA (reference sequence). This chain's CDR3 is CSASPRDRGRYTEAFF. CDR3 coding DNA: TGCAGTGCTAGTCCCCGGGACAGGGGGCGGTACACTGAAGCTTTCTTT.

The J gene is TRBJ1-2, the V gene TRBV19, with D perhaps matching TRBD1 (6 bases). The V and J ends lost 9 bases and 8 bases respectively, with 13 bases between them. The CDR3 loop spans 11 amino acids. CDR1 is LNHDA and CDR2 is SQIVND in the germline V gene (reference sequence). The CDR3 bases are TGTGCCAGCGGGACACAGAAGGGCTACACCTTC. Translation gives CASGTQKGYTF.

J is TRBJ2-1 and V is TRBV19; 15 positions match TRBD2. J was trimmed by 6 bases and V by 5 bases; bases with no gene match: 17. Germline V gene lookup returns CDR1 LNHDA and CDR2 SQIVND (reference sequence). This CDR3 is 20 amino acids long. As DNA, the CDR3 is TGTGCCAGTAGTCGCCGAACCGGGACTAGCGGGAGGAGGGGGGCCAATGAGCAGTTCTTC. Translation: CASSRRTGTSGRRGANEQFF.

CDR3 region: CASSPGGLVVRGELFF. The CDR3 region has the DNA TGTGCCAGCAGCCCCGGGGGGCTGGTCGTTCGAGGGGAGCTGTTTTTT. The rearrangement uses TRBV5-4 and TRBJ2-2, with D possibly being TRBD2 (7 bases). Trimming took 4 bases from V and 8 from J, leaving 21 bases between them. CDR1 and CDR2 (germline): SGHNT, YYREEE (reference sequence). The CDR3 covers 16 residues.

J is TRBJ2-5 and V is TRBV27, with TRBD2 matching over 9 bases. The germline CDR1 and CDR2 sequences are MNHEY and SMNVEV (reference sequence). V lost 6 bases and J lost 1; bases outside the gene matches: 12. The CDR3 is 17 amino acids. The CDR3 region has the DNA TGTGCCAGCAGGGTTCCTAGCGGGACCCCGGGCCAAGAGACCCAGTACTTC. Translating gives CASRVPSGTPGQETQYF.

The rearrangement links TRBV3-1 (or the pseudogene TRBV3-2) to TRBJ2-7; a possible D gene is TRBD2 (6 bases). V was clipped by 1 base and J by 7 bases, with 14 bases between them. This CDR3 has 14 amino acids. Germline CDR1 and CDR2: LGHDT and YNNKEL (reference sequence). CDR3 sequence reads: CASSQGQGRGEQYF. The CDR3 DNA reads TGTGCCAGCAGCCAAGGGCAGGGTCGGGGGGAGCAGTACTTC.

The chain has TRBV7-9 and TRBJ2-3; 9 bases are shared with TRBD2. V lost 6 bases, J lost 6 bases, and 13 bases stayed unmatched. The length of the CDR3 is 16 residues. Germline CDR1 is SEHNR and CDR2 is FQNEAQ (reference sequence). The CDR3 spells CASRKEVAGVRDTQYF. Here the CDR3 DNA reads TGTGCCAGCAGGAAGGAGGTAGCGGGGGTTCGTGATACGCAGTATTTT.

The chain joins TRBV24-1 to TRBJ1-5; TRBD1 might be the D (5 bases). With 5 bases removed from V and 3 bases from J, the gap between germline ends came to 10 bases. CDR1 and CDR2 (germline): KGHDR, SFDVKD. The CDR3 extends over 14 amino acids. CDR3 loop: CATSGNRNNQPQHF. DNA of the CDR3: TGTGCCACCAGTGGTAACAGGAACAATCAGCCCCAGCATTTT.

The DNA for the CDR3 is TGTGCCAGCAGCTTTCGGCTCCACGGGAATTCACCCCTCCACTTT. This codes for CASSFRLHGNSPLHF. The chain couples TRBV11-1 to TRBJ1-6; D is unclear. The germline V gene has CDR1 SGHAT and CDR2 FQDESV (reference sequence). With 3 bases removed from V and 7 bases from J, the gap between germline ends came to 13 bases. This CDR3 is 15 amino acids long.

The genes are TRBV4-3 and TRBJ2-2; 7 nucleotides align to TRBD1. There are 16 residues in the CDR3. Germline V lookup: CDR1 LGHNA, CDR2 YSLEER. With 3 bases clipped from V and 1 base from J, the junction kept 5 bases outside the gene matches. The CDR3 nucleotides are TGCGCCAGCAGCCACGGGACAGCCAGGAACACCGGGGAGCTGTTTTTT. Its protein is CASSHGTARNTGELFF.

This chain connects TRBV2 to TRBJ1-1; maybe TRBD1 (6 bases). V lost 6 bases and J 4 bases, leaving 21 bases between the germline ends. The V gene's germline CDR1 is SNHLY and CDR2 FYNNEI. This CDR3 contains 16 residues. This CDR3 reads CASSKRDIKGCTEAFF. CDR3 bases: TGTGCCAGCAGCAAAAGGGACATCAAAGGGTGCACTGAAGCTTTCTTT.

The chain joins TRBV7-2 to TRBJ2-7; 14 bases match TRBD2. The CDR3 runs to 14 residues. Germline lookup yields CDR1 SGHTA and CDR2 FQGNSA. Losses at the gene ends were 5 bases for V and 8 bases for J; bases not matched to a gene: 5. The DNA for the CDR3 is TGTGCCAGCAGCATGGGACTAGCGGGAGTCAAGCAGTACTTC. Translation: CASSMGLAGVKQYF.

The rearrangement links TRBV7-2 to TRBJ2-1; tentative D call: TRBD1 (7 bases). The CDR3 runs to 15 residues. Between the trimmed V and J ends, which lost 6 bases and 4 bases, there was a span of 16 bases. The germline V gene encodes CDR1 SGHTA and CDR2 FQGNSA. The CDR3: CASSSQGGSYNEQFF. The CDR3 region has the DNA TGTGCCAGCAGTTCCCAGGGGGGCTCTTACAATGAGCAGTTCTTC.

The chain employs TRBV12-3 or TRBV12-4 and TRBJ1-5; the match to TRBD1 covers 9 bases. With 5 bases clipped from V and 7 bases from J, the junction kept 3 bases outside the gene matches. This CDR3 is 13 amino acids long. CDR3 bases: TGTGCCAGCAGTGGGACAGGGTGGCAGCCCCAGCATTTT. As protein: CASSGTGWQPQHF.

The genes are TRBV7-9 and TRBJ2-3, with TRBD1 matching 8 bases. CDR1 and CDR2 from the germline V gene are SEHNR and FQNEAQ (reference sequence). This CDR3 is 15 amino acids long. J lost 6 bases, V lost 1 base, and 6 bases had no gene match. The CDR3 DNA follows: TGTGCCAGCAGCTTAGGTCAGGGGGCGCTGGATACGCAGTATTTT. Protein: CASSLGQGALDTQYF.

V is TRBV6-2 or TRBV6-3 and J is TRBJ2-7; TRBD2 aligns across 11 bases. J was trimmed by 1 base and V by 5 bases; bases with no gene match: 10. The germline V gene encodes CDR1 MNHEY and CDR2 SVGEGT. The CDR3 loop spans 17 amino acids. CDR3 nucleotides: TGTGCCAGCAGTCGTATGGGGACTAGCGGCGTATCCTACGAGCAGTACTTC. It specifies CASSRMGTSGVSYEQYF.

This clone has just one count. The chain carries TRBV5-4 and TRBJ1-1; D perhaps matches TRBD1 (6 bases). V lost 1 base to trimming and J lost 5 bases, with 12 bases between them. Germline loops: CDR1 SGHNT, CDR2 YYREEE (reference sequence). The CDR3 totals 14 residues. The CDR3 DNA reads as TGTGCCAGCAGCTTGTTAGGCAGGGGTACTGAAGCTTTCTTT. Its translation: CASSLLGRGTEAFF.

V is TRBV7-8 and J is TRBJ1-1; maybe TRBD1 (5 bases). The V gene lost 5 bases and the J gene lost 4 bases, with 20 bases spanning the gap. Germline loops: CDR1 SGHVS, CDR2 FQNEAQ. This CDR3 region has 16 residues. CDR3 region: CASSPTRRGWGTEAFF. CDR3 DNA sequence: TGTGCCAGCAGCCCAACTAGGAGGGGCTGGGGCACTGAAGCTTTCTTT.